The present TCR beta chain was sequenced within a study of blood T cell repertoires in COVID-19. Whole-study context: The study drew acute and convalescent COVID-19 samples from the United States, Italy and Spain.

Here immunoSEQ multiplex PCR was the method, and the copy in TCRdb shows in-frame clones only, minus some. The repertoire consists of some 200,000 clones, with more than 80% occurring once and the leading ten covering less than 4.5%. The participants were between roughly 18 and 90 years old and came from under 25 US areas. Germline V gene data show CDR1 as SQVTM and CDR2 as ANQGSEA. This CDR3 has 10 amino acids. V was clipped by 7 bases and J by 0 bases, with 3 bases between them. The source is a woman aged 40-49 years with acute COVID-19. The sample taken for sequencing was PBMCs or T cells enriched from blood (not recorded which). The chain couples TRBV29-1 to TRBJ1-1; D unclear. DNA of the CDR3: TGCAGCGCCTTGAACACTGAAGCTTTCTTT. It translates to CSALNTEAFF.